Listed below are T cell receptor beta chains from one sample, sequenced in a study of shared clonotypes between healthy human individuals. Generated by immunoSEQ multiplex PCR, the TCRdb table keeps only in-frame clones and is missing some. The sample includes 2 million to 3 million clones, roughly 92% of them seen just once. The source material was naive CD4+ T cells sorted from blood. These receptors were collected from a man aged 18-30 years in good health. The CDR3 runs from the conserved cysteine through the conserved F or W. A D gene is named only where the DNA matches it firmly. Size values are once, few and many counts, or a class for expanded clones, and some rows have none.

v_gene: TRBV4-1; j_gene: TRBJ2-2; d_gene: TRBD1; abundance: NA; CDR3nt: TGCGCCAGCAGCCGCCTAAGGACAGGGGGCAAAAACGGGGAGCTGTTTTTT; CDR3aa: CASSRLRTGGKNGELFF
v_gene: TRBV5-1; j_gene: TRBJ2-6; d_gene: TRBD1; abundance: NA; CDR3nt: TGCGCCAGCAGCTCCCTCGTGGACAGGGGAGCTGGGGCCAACGTCCTGACTTTC; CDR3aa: CASSSLVDRGAGANVLTF
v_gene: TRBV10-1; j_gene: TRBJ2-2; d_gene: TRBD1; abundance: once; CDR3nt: TGCGCCAGCAGACCAACAGGGGGGAACACCGGGGAGCTGTTTTTT; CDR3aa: CASRPTGGNTGELFF
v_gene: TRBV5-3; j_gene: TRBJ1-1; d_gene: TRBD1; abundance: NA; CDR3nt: TGTGCCAGAAGCTCTAGCGGACAGGGGGCCACTGAAGCTTTCTTT; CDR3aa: CARSSSGQGATEAFF
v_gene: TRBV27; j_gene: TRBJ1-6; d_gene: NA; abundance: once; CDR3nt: TGTGCCAGCAGTTCGCTGACGGTCTCCTATAATTCACCCCTCCACTTT; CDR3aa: CASSSLTVSYNSPLHF
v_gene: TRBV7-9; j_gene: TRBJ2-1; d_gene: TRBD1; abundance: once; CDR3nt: TGTGCCAGCAGCTCCGACAGGGGGGAGACCGAGCAGTTCTTC; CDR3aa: CASSSDRGETEQFF
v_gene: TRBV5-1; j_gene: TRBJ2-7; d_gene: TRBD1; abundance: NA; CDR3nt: TGCGCCAGCAGGCGACAGCAGGGGGCCTACGAGCAGTACTTC; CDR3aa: CASRRQQGAYEQYF
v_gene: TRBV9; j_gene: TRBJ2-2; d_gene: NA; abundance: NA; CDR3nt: TGTGCCAGCAGCGTAGAACCTATCGGCTCCGGGGAGCTGTTTTTT; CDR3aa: CASSVEPIGSGELFF
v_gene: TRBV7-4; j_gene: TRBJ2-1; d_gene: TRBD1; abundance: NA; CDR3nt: TGTGCCAGCCAAAGGACAGGGGGCAGTTTGAATGAGCAGTTCTTC; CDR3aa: CASQRTGGSLNEQFF
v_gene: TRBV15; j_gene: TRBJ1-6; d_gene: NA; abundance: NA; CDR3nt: TGTGCCACCAGCAGAAGGGGCCTAAATTCACCCCTCCACTTT; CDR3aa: CATSRRGLNSPLHF
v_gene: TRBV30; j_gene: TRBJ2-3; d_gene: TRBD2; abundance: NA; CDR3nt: TGTGCCTGGAGTGTAGGGACTAGCGGGGGGAGGACAGATACGCAGTATTTT; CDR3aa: CAWSVGTSGGRTDTQYF
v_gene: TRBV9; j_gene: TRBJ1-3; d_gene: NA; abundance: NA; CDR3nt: TGTGCCAGCAGCGCTCAGGGTCCTGGAAACACCATATATTTT; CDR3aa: CASSAQGPGNTIYF
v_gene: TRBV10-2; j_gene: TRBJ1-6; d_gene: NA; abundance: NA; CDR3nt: TGCGCCAGCAGTGAAGCCGGACAGAATTCACCCCTCCACTTT; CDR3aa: CASSEAGQNSPLHF
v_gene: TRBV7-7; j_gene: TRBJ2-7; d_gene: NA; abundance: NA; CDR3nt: TGTGCTAGCAGCCTAGATCGGACCTACGAGCAGTACTTC; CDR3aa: CASSLDRTYEQYF
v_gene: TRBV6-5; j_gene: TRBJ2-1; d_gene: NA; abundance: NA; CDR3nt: TGTGCCAGCAGTTCCACGATCCATGAGCAGTTCTTC; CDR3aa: CASSSTIHEQFF
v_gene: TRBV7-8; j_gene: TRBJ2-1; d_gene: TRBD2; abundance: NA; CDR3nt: TGTGCCAGCAGCTTAGCGGGACTACCCAGGGACAATGAGCAGTTCTTC; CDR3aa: CASSLAGLPRDNEQFF
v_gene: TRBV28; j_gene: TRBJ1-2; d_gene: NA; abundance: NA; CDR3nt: TGTGCCAGCAGTTTCAGACGGGAAGAGGGCTACACCTTC; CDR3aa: CASSFRREEGYTF
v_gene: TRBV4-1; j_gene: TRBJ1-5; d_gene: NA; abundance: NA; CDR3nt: TGCGCCAGCAGCCAAGAGGGATGGGGAGGCAATCAGCCCCAGCATTTT; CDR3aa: CASSQEGWGGNQPQHF
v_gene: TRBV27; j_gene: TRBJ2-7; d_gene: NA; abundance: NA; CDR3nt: TGTGCCAGCATCTTACCCCCCCAATACGAGAAGATTGGGCAGTACTTC; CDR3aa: CASILPPQYEKIGQYF
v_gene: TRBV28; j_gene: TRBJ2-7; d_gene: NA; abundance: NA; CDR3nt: TGTGCCAGCAGTTCTCAGGGGAGGCCCTACGAGCAGTACTTC; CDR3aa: CASSSQGRPYEQYF
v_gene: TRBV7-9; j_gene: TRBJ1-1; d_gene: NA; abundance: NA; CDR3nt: TGTGCCAGCAGCCCGGTTCCCGGAGGGAACACTGAAGCTTTCTTT; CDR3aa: CASSPVPGGNTEAFF
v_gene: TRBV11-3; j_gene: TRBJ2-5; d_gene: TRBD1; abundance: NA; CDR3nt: TGTGCCAGCCCAACCCAGGACAGGGGCCGCCAAGAGACCCAGTACTTC; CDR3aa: CASPTQDRGRQETQYF
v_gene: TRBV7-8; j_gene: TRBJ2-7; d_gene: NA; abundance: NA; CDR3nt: TGTGCCAGCAGCCCAGCGCTGGGGGACGAGCAGTACTTC; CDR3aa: CASSPALGDEQYF
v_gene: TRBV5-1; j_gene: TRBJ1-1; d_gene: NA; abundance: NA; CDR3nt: TGCGCCAGCAGCTTCAGGCAGAACACTGAAGCTTTCTTT; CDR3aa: CASSFRQNTEAFF
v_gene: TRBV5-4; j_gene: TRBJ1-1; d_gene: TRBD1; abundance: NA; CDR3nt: TGTGCCAGCAGTTACGGACAGGAGAACACTGAAGCTTTCTTT; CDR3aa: CASSYGQENTEAFF
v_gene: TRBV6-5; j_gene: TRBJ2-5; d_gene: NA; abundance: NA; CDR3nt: TGTGCCAGCAGTAGGGCCGCGGGAGAGACCCAGTACTTC; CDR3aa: CASSRAAGETQYF
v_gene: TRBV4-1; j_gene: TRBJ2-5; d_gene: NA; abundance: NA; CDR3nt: TGCGCCAGCAGCCAAGATTGGCTTGCGGGGACCCAGTACTTC; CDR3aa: CASSQDWLAGTQYF
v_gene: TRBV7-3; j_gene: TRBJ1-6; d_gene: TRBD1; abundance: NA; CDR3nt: TGTGCCAGCAGCTTAAGGGGGATTACGGGACAGGGATATTCACCCCTCCACTTT; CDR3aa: CASSLRGITGQGYSPLHF
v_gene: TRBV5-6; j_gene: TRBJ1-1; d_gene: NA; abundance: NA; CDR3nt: TGTGCCAGCAGCTTGGATGGCGTCCGAAGGAACACTGAAGCTTTCTTT; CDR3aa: CASSLDGVRRNTEAFF
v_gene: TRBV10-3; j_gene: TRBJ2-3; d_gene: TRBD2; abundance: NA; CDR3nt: TGTGCCATCAGTAAATTGGTCGGGACTAGCGGGATTGATACGCAGTATTTT; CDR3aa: CAISKLVGTSGIDTQYF
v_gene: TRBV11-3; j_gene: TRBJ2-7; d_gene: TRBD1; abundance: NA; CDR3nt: TGTGCCAGCAGCTCCGGGACAGGGAGCTACGAGCAGTACTTC; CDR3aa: CASSSGTGSYEQYF
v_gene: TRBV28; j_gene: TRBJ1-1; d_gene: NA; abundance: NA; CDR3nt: TGTGCCAGCAGCTGGGGGCGAGGTTTTGAAGCTTTCTTT; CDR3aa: CASSWGRGFEAFF
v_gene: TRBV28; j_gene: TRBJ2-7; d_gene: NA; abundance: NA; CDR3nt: TGTGCCAGCAGTACAACAGGGGAGGGATCCTACGAGCAGTACTTC; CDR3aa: CASSTTGEGSYEQYF
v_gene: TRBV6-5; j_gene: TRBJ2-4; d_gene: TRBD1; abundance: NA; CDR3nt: TGTGCCAGCAGCCGCCGGGACAGGGCAACGGTCATTCAGTACTTC; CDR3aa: CASSRRDRATVIQYF
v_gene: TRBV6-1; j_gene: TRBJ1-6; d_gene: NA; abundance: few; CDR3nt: TGTGCCACCAAGGGGAATTCACCCCTCCACTTT; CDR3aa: CATKGNSPLHF
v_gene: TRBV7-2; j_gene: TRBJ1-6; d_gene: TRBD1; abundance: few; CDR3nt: TGTGCCAGCAGCTTAGTGGGACAGGAGAGCTCCTATAATTCACCCCTCCACTTT; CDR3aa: CASSLVGQESSYNSPLHF
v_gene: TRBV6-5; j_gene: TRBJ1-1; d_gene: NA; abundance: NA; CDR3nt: TGTGCCAGCAGTTACGGGACAATGGGAACTGAAGCTTTCTTT; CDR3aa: CASSYGTMGTEAFF
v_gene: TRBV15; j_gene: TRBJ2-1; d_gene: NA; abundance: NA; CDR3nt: TGTGCCACCAGCAGAGGGGTTAGCTCCTACAATGAGCAGTTCTTC; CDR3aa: CATSRGVSSYNEQFF
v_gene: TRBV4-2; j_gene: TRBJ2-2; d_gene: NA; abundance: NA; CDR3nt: TGTGCCAGCAGCGTTCGAGCGTTGAACACCGGGGAGCTGTTTTTT; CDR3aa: CASSVRALNTGELFF
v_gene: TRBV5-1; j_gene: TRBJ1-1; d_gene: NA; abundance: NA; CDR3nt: TGCGCCAGCAGCTTGGGACAGGCGCGGGGCTGGGGGAACACTGAAGCTTTCTTT; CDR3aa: CASSLGQARGWGNTEAFF
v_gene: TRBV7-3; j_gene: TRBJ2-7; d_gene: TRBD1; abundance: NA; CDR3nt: TGTGCCAGCAGCAAGGACAGGGGCGAAGCCTATCCGCAGTACTTC; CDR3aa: CASSKDRGEAYPQYF
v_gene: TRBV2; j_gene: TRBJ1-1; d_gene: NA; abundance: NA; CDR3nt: TGTGCCAGCAGTGTCCGACCCCCCGAAGCTTTCTTT; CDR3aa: CASSVRPPEAFF
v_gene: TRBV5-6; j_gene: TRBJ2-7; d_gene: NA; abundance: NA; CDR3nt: TGTGCCAGCAGCTTCATTCCACCAGGGAAAATCTACGAGCAGTACTTC; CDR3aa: CASSFIPPGKIYEQYF
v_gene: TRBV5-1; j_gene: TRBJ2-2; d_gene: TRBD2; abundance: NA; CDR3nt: TGCGCCAGCAGCCCCTGGACTAGCGGGGGAATCTGGTCCGGGGAGCTGTTTTTT; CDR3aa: CASSPWTSGGIWSGELFF
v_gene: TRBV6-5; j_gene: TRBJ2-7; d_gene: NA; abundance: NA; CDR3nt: TGTGCCAGCAGATCCACGGGGTCCGAGCAGTACTTC; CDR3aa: CASRSTGSEQYF